The 19 T cell receptor beta chains below all came from one sample that was sequenced in a study of tumor and adjacent non-tumor tissue in lung cancer. The library came from three nested PCR rounds adapted from ARM-PCR protocols. TCRdb reprocessed the multiplex PCR reads via MiXCR and lists one record per CDR3 protein. This sample yields about 200,000 distinct CDR3 sequences, of which 70% to 75% are seen a single time; around 25% belongs to the top ten. RNA was extracted from bulk tissue without any cell sorting. The sample was lung tumor tissue. These receptors came from a man in his sixties with non-small cell lung cancer.

Turning to this clonotype: No conserved phenylalanine or tryptophan ends this CDR3, so it is likely a read error. This chain links TRBV10-1 with TRBJ2-3, with 10 bases that match TRBD1. CDR3 length: 16 residues. Germline V gives CDR1 WNHNN, CDR2 SYGVQD (reference sequence). After removal of 3 bases from V and 1 base from J, the junction contained 4 bases not matched to a gene. Here the CDR3 DNA reads TGCGCCAGCAGTGAATTGACAGGGGGCCGCACAGATACGCAGTATTTG. Protein: CASSELTGGRTDTQYL.

Worth noting for this clonotype: This sequence may be a read error, since a much larger clone differs from it by one base. The chain recombines TRBV29-1 with TRBJ2-2, with a weak D call TRBD2 (5 bases). Germline V CDR1 and CDR2: SQVTM, ANQGSEA. CDR3 length equals 13 residues. The ends were cut back, 7 bases at V and 6 bases at J, with 15 bases in the middle. This CDR3 reads CSARGYDAGELFF. The CDR3 region has the DNA TGCAGCGCCCGGGGATACGACGCCGGGGAGCTGTTTTTT.

Points on this clonotype: A much larger clone lies a single base off, so this may be a read error. Because the CDR3 is missing its conserved closing phenylalanine or tryptophan, this is likely a read error. This chain links TRBV4-2 with TRBJ2-1; TRBD2 aligns across 16 bases. Germline V gene lookup returns CDR1 LGHNA and CDR2 YNFKEQ. The CDR3 length is 19 residues. J was trimmed by 3 bases and V by 4 bases; bases with no gene match: 9. This CDR3 is CASSRTGLAGGHGYNEQFL. CDR3 DNA: TGTGCCAGCAGCCGGACGGGACTAGCGGGAGGGCACGGCTACAATGAGCAGTTCTTA.

Points on this clonotype: The junction does not match germline at one end; this may be a read error. The chain carries TRBV11-3 and TRBJ2-3; no clear D. This CDR3 is built from 15 residues. Germline V gene sequence: CDR1 SGHNT, CDR2 YENEEA. CDR3 nucleotide sequence: TGTGCTAGCAGCTTAGAGCAAAGGAGCACAGATACGCAGTATTTT. Translating it yields CASSLEQRSTDTQYF.

This sequence joins TRBV29-1 and TRBJ1-2; possibly TRBD1 for D (5 bases). V was pared by 5 bases and J by 8 bases, with 15 bases between. The CDR3 is made up of 12 amino acids. Germline loops: CDR1 SQVTM, CDR2 ANQGSEA. The CDR3 loop reads CSVFTGSNGYTF. Here the CDR3 DNA reads TGCAGCGTTTTTACAGGTTCTAACGGCTACACCTTC.

For this clonotype: This may arise from a read error, as a much more abundant clone is one base away. CDR3 DNA sequence: TGTCCCAGCAGTTACTCGGGGAAGAACACTGAAGCTTTCTTT. It specifies CPSSYSGKNTEAFF. The chain uses TRBV6-2 or TRBV6-3 and TRBJ1-1; D call uncertain. The CDR3 totals 14 residues. Per germline, CDR1 MNHEY and CDR2 SVGEGT.

Turning to this clonotype: An end of the junction does not agree with germline; a read error may underlie this. The gene calls are TRBV20-1 and TRBJ2-5; 10 bases line up with TRBD2. The germline V gene has CDR1 DFQATT and CDR2 SNEGSKA (reference sequence). The CDR3 has 14 residues. The CDR3 nucleotides read TGCAGTGCAAGAGCGGGGGGGCACCAAGAGACCCTGTACTTC. It encodes CSARAGGHQETLYF.

Only one count was recorded for this clonotype. The CDR3 ends on some other residue instead of the conserved phenylalanine or tryptophan, so this is likely a read error. This chain connects TRBV12-3 or TRBV12-4 to TRBJ2-1; possibly TRBD2 for D (5 bases). This CDR3 comprises 14 residues. Here the CDR3 reads CASSLLASSHEQFL. Here the CDR3 DNA reads TGTGCAAGCAGTTTACTCGCTAGCAGTCATGAGCAGTTCCTC.

This clonotype was detected many times. CDR3 DNA: TGCGCCAGCAGGAGGGGGGAAACAGGACTAGCGGGTGAGCAGTTCTTC. This gives the protein CASRRGETGLAGEQFF. The rearrangement uses TRBV10-2 and TRBJ2-1, with 11 bases matching TRBD2. V was pared by 6 bases and J by 9 bases, with 13 bases of the junction left unmatched. The V gene's germline CDR1 is WSHSY and CDR2 SAAADI. The CDR3 runs 16 residues.

The CDR3 loop reads CNGGSGNQPQHF. The CDR3 DNA follows: TGCAATGGCGGGAGCGGGAATCAGCCCCAGCATTTT. J is TRBJ1-5 and V is TRBV20-1; D is unclear. This CDR3 has 12 amino acids. In germline, CDR1 is DFQATT, CDR2 SNEGSKA (reference sequence).

DNA of the CDR3: TGTGCCAGCAGTTACTCCCCTCTATCGGGGGTTTACAATGAGCAGTTCTTC. It encodes CASSYSPLSGVYNEQFF. The chain is built from TRBV6-5 and TRBJ2-1; D might be TRBD2 (6 bases). CDR3 size: 17 residues. Trimming stripped 0 bases from V and 4 bases from J, with 16 bases between. From germline, CDR1 is MNHEY and CDR2 SVGAGI.

This clonotype was observed once. The chain employs TRBV14 and TRBJ1-1, with TRBD1 as a possible D gene (5 bases). Germline V gives CDR1 SGHDN, CDR2 FVKESK. The V end lost 1 base, the J end lost 5 bases, and 14 bases lay between the germline ends. The CDR3 spans 15 residues. The DNA for the CDR3 is TGTGCCAGCAGCCAAGTACGGGGCTTAGGGACTGAAGCTTTCTTT. Amino acid sequence: CASSQVRGLGTEAFF. The complete variable domain, with remaining parts taken from reference TRBV14 and TRBJ1-1, reads EAGVTQFPSHSVIEKGQTVTLRCDPISGHDNLYWYRRVMGKEIKFLLHFVKESKQDESGMPNNRFLAERTGGTYSTLKVQPAELEDSGVYFCASSQVRGLGTEAFFGQGTRLTVV.

The V call is TRBV12-3 or TRBV12-4, the J call TRBJ1-2; D might be TRBD1 (5 bases). The germline V and J ends were trimmed by 6 bases and 6 bases, with 23 bases remaining between them. The CDR3 sequence is 16 residues long. The CDR3 sequence is CASRPLGTRGSDGYTF. The CDR3 nucleotides are TGTGCCAGCAGACCACTTGGGACCCGGGGAAGCGATGGCTACACCTTC.

A note on this clonotype: Lacking the conserved final phenylalanine or tryptophan, this CDR3 likely reflects a read error. This rearrangement joins TRBV11-3 to TRBJ2-7; D perhaps matches TRBD2 (6 bases). Per germline, CDR1 SGHNT and CDR2 YENEEA. Trimming pared 10 bases from V and 6 bases from J, leaving 28 bases between. This CDR3 has 16 residues. Here the CDR3 DNA reads TGTGCCATCTCCGGGGTGGGGCCACTAGCCCCGTCCGAGCAGTACATC. Its protein product is CAISGVGPLAPSEQYI.

CDR3 in DNA: TGTGCCAGCAGCTTCAGGGGGCGTAATTCACACCTTCACTTT. Its translation: CASSFRGRNSHLHF. The chain couples TRBV13 to TRBJ1-6; 8 nucleotides align to TRBD1. Germline assignment: CDR1 PRHDT and CDR2 FYEKMQ (reference sequence). V shed 3 bases and J 19 bases; nucleotides not matched to a gene: 14. This CDR3 region has 14 residues.

This clonotype was recorded at least ten times. CDR3 loop: CSARPGQKVYEQYF. The DNA for the CDR3 is TGCAGTGCTAGACCGGGACAGAAAGTCTACGAGCAGTACTTC. The chain couples TRBV20-1 to TRBJ2-7, with 7 bases matching TRBD1. Looked up from germline, CDR1 is DFQATT and CDR2 is SNEGSKA (reference sequence). V shed 2 bases, J shed 3 bases, and the junction held 7 bases outside the gene matches. The CDR3 totals 14 residues.

On this clonotype itself: A much larger clone is a single base away; this may be a read error. The chain has TRBV29-1 and TRBJ2-6; D perhaps matches TRBD1 (5 bases). The CDR3 length is 13 residues. Germline assignment: CDR1 SQVTM and CDR2 ANQGSEA. CDR3 nucleotides: TGCAGCGTTGAACTCTCTGGGGCCAACCTCCTGACTTTC. This codes for CSVELSGANLLTF.

This clonotype was seen a few times. One junction end disagrees with the germline gene, perhaps due to a read error. The V call is TRBV20-1, the J call TRBJ2-1; weak D call: TRBD2 (6 bases). Looked up from germline, CDR1 is DFQATT and CDR2 is SNEGSKA (reference sequence). This CDR3 has 16 amino acids. This CDR3 reads CSARDIDGSGYNEQFF. CDR3 sequence (DNA): TGTAGTGCTAGAGATATCGACGGGAGTGGTTACAATGAGCAGTTCTTC.

Points on this clonotype: One end of the junction varies from germline; a read error may be responsible. The V call is TRBV11-2, the J call TRBJ2-5, with a possible D match to TRBD1 (5 bases). The CDR3 totals 16 residues. Germline lookup yields CDR1 SGHAT and CDR2 FQNNGV. The CDR3 DNA sequence: TGTGCCAGCAGCTTACCGGTGGACACCATCCAAGAGACCCAGCACTTC. Protein: CASSLPVDTIQETQHF.